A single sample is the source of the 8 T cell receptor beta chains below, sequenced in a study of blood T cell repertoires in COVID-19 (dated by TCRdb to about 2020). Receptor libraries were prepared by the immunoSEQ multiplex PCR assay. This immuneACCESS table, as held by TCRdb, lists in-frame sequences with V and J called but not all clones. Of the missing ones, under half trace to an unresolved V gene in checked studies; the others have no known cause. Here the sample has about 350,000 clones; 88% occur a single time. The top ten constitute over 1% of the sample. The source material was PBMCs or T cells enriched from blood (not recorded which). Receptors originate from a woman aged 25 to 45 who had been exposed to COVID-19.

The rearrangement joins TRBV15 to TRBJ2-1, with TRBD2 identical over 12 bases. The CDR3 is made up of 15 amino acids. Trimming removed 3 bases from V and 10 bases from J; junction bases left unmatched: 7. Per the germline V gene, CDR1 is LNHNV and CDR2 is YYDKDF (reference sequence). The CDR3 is CATSSRTSGKLEQFF. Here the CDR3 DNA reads TGTGCCACCAGCAGCAGGACTAGCGGGAAACTGGAGCAGTTCTTC.

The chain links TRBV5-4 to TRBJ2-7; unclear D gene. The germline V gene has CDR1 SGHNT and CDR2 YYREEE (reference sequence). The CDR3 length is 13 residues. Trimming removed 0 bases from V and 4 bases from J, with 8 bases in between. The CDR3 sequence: CASSLGHEYEQYF. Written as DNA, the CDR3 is TGTGCCAGCAGCTTGGGACATGAATACGAGCAGTACTTC.

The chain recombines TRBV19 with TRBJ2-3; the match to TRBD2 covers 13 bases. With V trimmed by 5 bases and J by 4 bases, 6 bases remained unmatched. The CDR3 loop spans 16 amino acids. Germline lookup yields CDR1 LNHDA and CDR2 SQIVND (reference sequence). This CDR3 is CASSERTSGSADTQYF. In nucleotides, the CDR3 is TGTGCCAGTAGTGAACGGACTAGCGGGAGTGCAGATACGCAGTATTTT.

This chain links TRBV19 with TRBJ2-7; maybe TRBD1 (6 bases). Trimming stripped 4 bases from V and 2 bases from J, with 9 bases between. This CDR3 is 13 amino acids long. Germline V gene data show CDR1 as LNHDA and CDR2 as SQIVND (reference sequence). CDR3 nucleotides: TGTGCCAGTAGTACATGGGGGCCCTACGAGCAGTACTTC. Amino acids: CASSTWGPYEQYF.

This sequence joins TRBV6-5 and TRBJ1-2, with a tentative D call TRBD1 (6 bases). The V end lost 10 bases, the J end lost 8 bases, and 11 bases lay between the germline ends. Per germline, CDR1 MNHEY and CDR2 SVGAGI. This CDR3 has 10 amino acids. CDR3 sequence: CATRQAGYTF. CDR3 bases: TGTGCCACCAGACAGGCGGGCTACACCTTC.

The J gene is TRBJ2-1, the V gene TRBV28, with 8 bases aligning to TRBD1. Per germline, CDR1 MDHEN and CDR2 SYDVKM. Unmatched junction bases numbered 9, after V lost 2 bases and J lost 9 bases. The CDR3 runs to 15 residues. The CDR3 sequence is CASSLIGGQGGEQFF. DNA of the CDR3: TGTGCCAGCAGTTTAATCGGAGGACAGGGTGGTGAGCAGTTCTTC.

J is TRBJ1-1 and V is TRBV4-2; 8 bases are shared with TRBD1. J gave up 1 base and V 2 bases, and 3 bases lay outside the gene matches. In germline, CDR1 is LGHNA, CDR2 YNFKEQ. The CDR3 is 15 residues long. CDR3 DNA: TGTGCCAGCAGCCAAACCGGACAGGGGAACACTGAAGCTTTCTTT. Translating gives CASSQTGQGNTEAFF.

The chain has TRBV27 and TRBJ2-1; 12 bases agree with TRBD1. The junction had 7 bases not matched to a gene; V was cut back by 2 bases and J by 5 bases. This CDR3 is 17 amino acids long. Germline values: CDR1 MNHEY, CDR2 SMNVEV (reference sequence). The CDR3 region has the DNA TGTGCCAGCAGTTTAACCACGGGGACAGGGGGCCACAATGAGCAGTTCTTC. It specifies CASSLTTGTGGHNEQFF.